Below, 24 T cell receptor beta chains from the same sample are listed, as sequenced in a study of CD8 T cells in Susac syndrome. With random hexamers, 0.5 to 1 ug RNA was reverse transcribed. TCRdb used MiXCR to reprocess the immunoSEQ multiplex PCR reads, holding one entry per CDR3 protein. Of approximately 77,000 distinct CDR3 sequences in the sample, 90% to 95% were seen once. What was sequenced was CD4+ T cells from PBMCs. The source is a human donor with Susac syndrome.

The chain recombines TRBV18 with TRBJ1-2, with 7 bases matching TRBD1. In germline, CDR1 is KGHSH, CDR2 LQKENI. J gave up 7 bases and V 3 bases, and 5 bases lay outside the gene matches. The CDR3 sequence is 13 residues long. The CDR3 coding sequence is TGTGCCAGCTCACCGCCAGACAGGGCTGGCTACACCTTC. Translation gives CASSPPDRAGYTF.

The chain links TRBV20-1 to TRBJ1-1; TRBD1 matches at 7 bases. V trimming: 1 base; J trimming: 1 base; junction bases outside the gene matches: 3. The CDR3 is 14 amino acids. Germline values: CDR1 DFQATT, CDR2 SNEGSKA (reference sequence). DNA of the CDR3: TGCAGTGCTAGAGTGGGACAGACGAACACTGAAGCTTTCTTT. Its translation: CSARVGQTNTEAFF.

The CDR3 DNA is TGTGCCAGCAGCCCGAGGACAGGGGATGGCTACACCTTC. It yields the protein CASSPRTGDGYTF. The genes are TRBV7-8 and TRBJ1-2, with 9 bases identical to TRBD1. This CDR3 is 13 amino acids long. CDR1 is SGHVS, CDR2 FQNEAQ, per germline. Unmatched junction bases numbered 4, after V lost 5 bases and J lost 6 bases.

This clonotype was seen a single time. This sequence joins TRBV5-1 and TRBJ1-5, with 7 bases lining up with TRBD1. CDR1 is SGHRS, CDR2 YFSETQ, per germline. Trimming cost V 0 bases and J 4 bases; bases outside gene matches: 7. The CDR3 consists of 16 residues. CDR3 coding DNA: TGCGCCAGCAGCTTGGGCCCACAGGGGACGAATCAGCCCCAGCATTTT. Protein sequence: CASSLGPQGTNQPQHF.

The chain recombines TRBV7-6 with TRBJ1-5, with a weak D call TRBD1 (5 bases). Trimming pared 2 bases from V and 0 bases from J, leaving 11 bases between. The CDR3 covers 16 residues. Germline V gives CDR1 SGHVS, CDR2 FNYEAQ. As DNA, the CDR3 is TGTGCCAGCAGCTTAATGGGGGGTTATAGCAATCAGCCCCAGCATTTT. It translates to CASSLMGGYSNQPQHF. The full variable domain, its missing parts supplied by reference TRBV7-6 and TRBJ1-5, is GAGVSQSPRYKVTKRGQDVALRCDPISGHVSLYWYRQALGQGPEFLTYFNYEAQQDKSGLPNDRFSAERPEGSISTLTIQRTEQRDSAMYRCASSLMGGYSNQPQHFGDGTRLSIL.

The CDR3 sequence: CASSQPTGTKNNQPQHF. The CDR3 DNA reads as TGCGCCAGCAGCCAACCCACAGGGACGAAAAACAATCAGCCCCAGCATTTT. The V call is TRBV4-1, the J call TRBJ1-5; a possible D gene is TRBD1 (6 bases). Germline CDR1 reads MGHRA; CDR2 reads YSYEKL. The CDR3 length is 17 residues. Trimming removed 2 bases from V and 3 bases from J, with 17 bases in between.

The chain uses TRBV20-1 and TRBJ2-1; perhaps TRBD2 as D (6 bases). The CDR3 sequence is 13 residues long. Germline V gene lookup returns CDR1 DFQATT and CDR2 SNEGSKA (reference sequence). V was clipped by 3 bases and J by 6 bases, with 12 bases between them. Written as DNA, the CDR3 is TGCAGTGCTAGTACGGGAGCGGGCAATGAGCAGTTCTTC. It codes for CSASTGAGNEQFF.

This clonotype was recorded only once. The rearrangement links TRBV6-5 to TRBJ1-3; D is undetermined. The CDR3 loop spans 12 amino acids. V was trimmed by 5 bases and J by 6 bases, leaving 8 bases between them. Germline CDR1 is MNHEY and CDR2 is SVGAGI. CDR3 nucleotides: TGTGCCAGCAGTCCCTCAGAAAACACCATATATTTT. This gives the protein CASSPSENTIYF.

The CDR3: CASRYAGSYEQYF. The CDR3 region has the DNA TGCGCCAGCCGCTACGCGGGGTCGTACGAGCAGTACTTC. This chain connects TRBV5-1 to TRBJ2-7; tentative D call: TRBD2 (6 bases). CDR1 is SGHRS and CDR2 is YFSETQ in the germline V gene. The V and J ends lost 7 bases and 4 bases respectively, with 15 bases between them. The CDR3 is made up of 13 amino acids.

The chain carries TRBV2 and TRBJ2-1; perhaps TRBD2 as D (5 bases). The CDR3 covers 14 residues. Trimming shortened V by 6 bases and J by 4 bases, and 13 bases separated the two germline ends. Germline CDR1 and CDR2: SNHLY and FYNNEI. CDR3 in DNA: TGTGCCAGCAGCCTAGAGGGAGCTTACAATGAGCAGTTCTTC. It yields the protein CASSLEGAYNEQFF.

V usage is TRBV7-2 and J usage is TRBJ2-5, with TRBD2 matching over 8 bases. Germline loops: CDR1 SGHTA, CDR2 FQGNSA. This CDR3 region has 14 residues. Unmatched junction bases numbered 4, after V lost 3 bases and J lost 4 bases. The CDR3 loop is CASSFGGAIETQYF. Written as DNA, the CDR3 is TGTGCCAGCAGCTTCGGGGGGGCCATAGAGACCCAGTACTTC.

The gene calls are TRBV24-1 and TRBJ2-2; TRBD1 is a possible D gene (6 bases). V dropped 5 bases and J dropped 4 bases, with 10 bases sitting between them. Germline values: CDR1 KGHDR, CDR2 SFDVKD. The CDR3 has 14 amino acids. The CDR3 spells CATSAQGGTGELFF. The CDR3 nucleotides read TGTGCCACCAGTGCACAGGGTGGCACCGGGGAGCTGTTTTTT.

This sequence joins TRBV6-5 and TRBJ1-6; 7 bases map to TRBD1. J was trimmed by 7 bases and V by 7 bases; bases with no gene match: 10. Germline assignment: CDR1 MNHEY and CDR2 SVGAGI. The CDR3 spans 15 residues. For the CDR3, the DNA is TGTGCCAGCAACTACAGGGGTCTTGCAAATTCACCCCTCCACTTT. Amino acid sequence: CASNYRGLANSPLHF.

The chain recombines TRBV7-2 with TRBJ2-5; tentative D call: TRBD2 (5 bases). Deletions cut 5 bases from V and 5 bases from J, with 12 bases between. This CDR3 is 13 amino acids long. Germline V lookup: CDR1 SGHTA, CDR2 FQGNSA. The CDR3 sequence is CASSPGRGETQYF. CDR3 nucleotide sequence: TGTGCCAGCAGCCCCGGGCGAGGGGAGACCCAGTACTTC.

This rearrangement joins TRBV20-1 to TRBJ1-2, with D possibly being TRBD1 (6 bases). This CDR3 spans 16 amino acids. Trimming removed 0 bases at V and 2 bases at J, with 16 bases between. Germline CDR1 reads DFQATT; CDR2 reads SNEGSKA (reference sequence). The CDR3 bases are TGCAGTGCTAGAGATGGCAGGGGTGCACGAAACTATGGCTACACCTTC. Its protein product is CSARDGRGARNYGYTF.

The rearrangement joins TRBV14 to TRBJ2-7; D is unresolved. CDR3 length equals 13 residues. Trimming removed 3 bases from V and 2 bases from J, with 8 bases in between. Per the germline V gene, CDR1 is SGHDN and CDR2 is FVKESK. The CDR3 here is CASSHLRPYEQYF. CDR3 bases: TGTGCCAGCAGCCACCTTCGACCCTACGAGCAGTACTTC.

The V call is TRBV6-1, the J call TRBJ1-3, with D maybe TRBD1 (6 bases). In germline, CDR1 is MNHNS, CDR2 SASEGT. The ends were cut back, 6 bases at V and 4 bases at J, with 10 bases in the middle. The CDR3 loop spans 13 amino acids. The CDR3 here is CASSSGVGNTIYF. In DNA, the CDR3 is TGTGCCAGCAGCTCAGGGGTAGGAAACACCATATATTTT.

The chain combines TRBV2 with TRBJ2-7, with D unclear. CDR3 length: 12 residues. CDR1 is SNHLY and CDR2 is FYNNEI in the germline V gene. Trimming left V 4 bases short and J 3 bases short, with 7 bases between. The CDR3 nucleotides are TGTGCCAGCAGTGTGGCAGGCTACGAGCAGTACTTC. Residues: CASSVAGYEQYF.

This rearrangement joins TRBV5-1 to TRBJ2-6; tentative D call: TRBD1 (6 bases). V was cut by 0 bases and J by 2 bases, with 6 bases left in between. Per germline, CDR1 SGHRS and CDR2 YFSETQ. The CDR3 runs to 15 residues. The CDR3 here is CASSLEGAGANVLTF. The CDR3 nucleotides read TGCGCCAGCAGCTTGGAGGGGGCTGGGGCCAACGTCCTGACTTTC.

V gene TRBV2 combines with J gene TRBJ2-7; D is possibly TRBD2 (7 bases). The V and J ends lost 6 bases and 1 base respectively, with 16 bases between them. The germline gives CDR1 SNHLY, CDR2 FYNNEI. The CDR3 spans 15 residues. Written as DNA, the CDR3 is TGTGCCAGCAGCCCGGAGGGGGGGTTGTCCTACGAGCAGTACTTC. Translated: CASSPEGGLSYEQYF. Full variable domain (remainder filled in from reference TRBV2 and TRBJ2-7): EPEVTQTPSHQVTQMGQEVILRCVPISNHLYFYWYRQILGQKVEFLVSFYNNEISEKSEIFDDQFSVERPDGSNFTLKIRSTKLEDSAMYFCASSPEGGLSYEQYFGPGTRLTVT.

The V call is TRBV20-1, the J call TRBJ2-6; no definite D call. CDR3 length equals 14 residues. The germline V gene encodes CDR1 DFQATT and CDR2 SNEGSKA (reference sequence). V was shortened by 6 bases and J by 4 bases, with 13 bases between the two germline ends. The CDR3 DNA reads as TGCAGTGCAGCGACAACTCTGGGGGCCAACGTCCTGACTTTC. Translation: CSAATTLGANVLTF.

The chain uses TRBV2 and TRBJ2-3, with 7 nucleotides matching TRBD1. After removal of 5 bases from V and 0 bases from J, the junction contained 5 bases not matched to a gene. Per germline, CDR1 SNHLY and CDR2 FYNNEI. CDR3 length: 15 amino acids. CDR3: CASSPNRGSTDTQYF. The DNA of the CDR3 is TGTGCCAGCAGTCCTAACAGGGGCAGCACAGATACGCAGTATTTT.

In its sample, this clonotype was seen once. This rearrangement joins TRBV20-1 to TRBJ2-3; D is ambiguous. The germline CDR1 and CDR2 sequences are DFQATT and SNEGSKA (reference sequence). V was cut by 7 bases and J by 2 bases, with 13 bases left in between. The length of the CDR3 is 13 residues. The DNA of the CDR3 is TGCAGTGAAATAGGACGGGTCACAGATACGCAGTATTTT. This translates into CSEIGRVTDTQYF.

The gene calls are TRBV7-9 and TRBJ2-2; the D gene is possibly TRBD2 (6 bases). The CDR3 totals 15 residues. CDR1 and CDR2 from the germline V gene are SEHNR and FQNEAQ (reference sequence). V lost 2 bases to trimming and J lost 2 bases, with 9 bases between them. Written as DNA, the CDR3 is TGTGCCAGCAGCTTAACGGGGACTAACACCGGGGAGCTGTTTTTT. It specifies CASSLTGTNTGELFF. Using reference TRBV7-9 and TRBJ2-2 for the parts outside the CDR3, the full variable domain is DTGVSQNPRHKITKRGQNVTFRCDPISEHNRLYWYRQTLGQGPEFLTYFQNEAQLEKSRLLSDRFSAERPKGSFSTLEIQRTEQGDSAMYLCASSLTGTNTGELFFGEGSRLTVL.